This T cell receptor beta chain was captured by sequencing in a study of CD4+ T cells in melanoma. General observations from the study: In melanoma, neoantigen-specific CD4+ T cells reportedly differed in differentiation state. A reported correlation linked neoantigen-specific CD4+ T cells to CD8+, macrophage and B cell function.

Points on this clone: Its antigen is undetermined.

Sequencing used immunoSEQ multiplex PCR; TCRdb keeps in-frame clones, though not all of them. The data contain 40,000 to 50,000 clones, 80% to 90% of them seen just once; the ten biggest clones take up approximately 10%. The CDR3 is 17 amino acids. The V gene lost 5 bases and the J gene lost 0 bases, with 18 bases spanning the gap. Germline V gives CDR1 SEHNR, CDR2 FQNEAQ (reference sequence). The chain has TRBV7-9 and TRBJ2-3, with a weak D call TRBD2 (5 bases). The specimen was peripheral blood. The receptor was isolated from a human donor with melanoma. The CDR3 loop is CASSLLPSISSTDTQYF. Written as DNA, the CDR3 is TGTGCCAGCAGCCTCTTACCTAGCATATCAAGCACAGATACGCAGTATTTT.